These T cell receptor beta chains were read from a single sample in a study of T-cell memory formation after mild COVID-19. MiXCR, run by TCRdb on the 5' RACE reads, gives a single entry per CDR3 protein. Counted here are 250,000 to 300,000 distinct CDR3 sequences, 7% to 10% occurring once; the ten biggest clones make up under 25%. The sample comprised PBMCs or a T cell subset sorted from them (not recorded which). These receptors all stem from a man younger than 35 who had mild COVID-19 (a few samples of this study predate the infection). Cell type and time point are not known. The CDR3 runs from the conserved cysteine through the conserved F or W. Each record gives: D gene, clone size, V gene, J gene, CDR3 DNA, CDR3 protein. The D gene is left open where the match is weak. Clone size is stated in some rows and not others, as once, few, many or a class when expanded.

.	few	TRBV3-1	TRBJ2-3	TGTGCCAGCAGCCAACAGGCAGATACGCAGTATTTT	CASSQQADTQYF
.	.	TRBV6-2/TRBV6-3	TRBJ2-7	TGTGCCAGCAGTTACCCCGCGGTAGACGAGCAGTACTTC	CASSYPAVDEQYF
TRBD1	.	TRBV9	TRBJ2-7	TGTGCCAGCAGCGTAGGGACAGGGCAATCCTACGAGCAGTACTTC	CASSVGTGQSYEQYF
.	.	TRBV7-2	TRBJ1-6	TGTGCCAGCAGCCCCAGGCCAGGACAGTCTAATTCACCCCTCCACTTT	CASSPRPGQSNSPLHF
.	few	TRBV5-1	TRBJ1-6	TGCGCCAGCCGGATCGGGGGTCGTACGGATAATTCACCCCTCCACTTT	CASRIGGRTDNSPLHF
TRBD1	.	TRBV3-1	TRBJ2-1	TGTGCCAGCAGCCAAGGGAGGGACAGGGGGGAGTACAATGAGCAGTTCTTC	CASSQGRDRGEYNEQFF
.	many	TRBV11-3	TRBJ1-6	TGTGCCAGCAGCTTAGGAGGGGCGTCACCCCTCCACTTT	CASSLGGASPLHF
.	many	TRBV6-2/TRBV6-3	TRBJ1-5	TGTGCCAGCAGTTACTCGATAGGAGGGGATGGCAATCAGCCCCAGCATTTT	CASSYSIGGDGNQPQHF
.	many	TRBV27	TRBJ2-7	TGTGCCACCCGGAAAGAGGGCCACTCCTACGAGCAGTACTTC	CATRKEGHSYEQYF
.	few	TRBV29-1	TRBJ2-5	TGCAGCGTGGGGGGCAGGGAAGAGACCCAGTACTTC	CSVGGREETQYF
.	many	TRBV2	TRBJ2-5	TGTGCCAGCAGTGAATTGGCCTTTCAGTACTTC	CASSELAFQYF
.	few	TRBV14	TRBJ1-4	TGTGCCAGCAGCCAAGTTGGAATTGCACTGTTTTTT	CASSQVGIALFF
.	few	TRBV12-3/TRBV12-4	TRBJ2-7	TGTGCCAGCAGTTTTAGGACCTCCTACGAGCAGTACTTC	CASSFRTSYEQYF
.	.	TRBV9	TRBJ1-1	TGTGCCAGCAGCGGCCGTTTTGGGGGCCCTGAAGCTTTCTTT	CASSGRFGGPEAFF
.	few	TRBV5-6	TRBJ2-2	TGTGCCAGCAGACTAGACAGGCTGAACACCGGGGAGCTGTTTTTT	CASRLDRLNTGELFF
.	few	TRBV20-1	TRBJ1-1	TGCAGTGCTAGAGATTTCGGGCGGACTGAAGCTTTCTTT	CSARDFGRTEAFF
TRBD2	few	TRBV4-2	TRBJ2-5	TGTGCCAGCAGACACCAAGCGGGGGGCATGGGCCAAGAGACCCAGTACTTC	CASRHQAGGMGQETQYF
.	many	TRBV5-1	TRBJ2-3	TGCGCCAGCAGCTTGGCCGGTGCTAGCACAGATACGCAGTATTTT	CASSLAGASTDTQYF
TRBD2	many	TRBV4-3	TRBJ2-5	TGCGCCAGCAGCCAAGATCAGCGGGGGACAGAGACCCAGTACTTC	CASSQDQRGTETQYF
TRBD2	.	TRBV7-2	TRBJ2-3	TGTGCCAGCACCTCCCCGGGGGGGAGGACAGATACGCAGTATTTT	CASTSPGGRTDTQYF
TRBD1	few	TRBV6-2/TRBV6-3	TRBJ2-3	TGTGCCAGCAGTAGGAAAGGGGGCTCGGGACAGTATTTT	CASSRKGGSGQYF
.	many	TRBV4-1	TRBJ2-1	TGCGCCAGCAGCCAGCAAGGGGGGCGGGGCGATGAGCAGTTCTTC	CASSQQGGRGDEQFF
TRBD1	few	TRBV6-2/TRBV6-3	TRBJ1-2	TGTGCCAGCAGTTACTCCTCAGGGGGCACCTATGGCTACACCTTC	CASSYSSGGTYGYTF
.	.	TRBV27	TRBJ1-1	TGTGCCAGCAGTTTATTCCCCCAGGCAGAGACTGAAGCTTTCTTT	CASSLFPQAETEAFF
.	many	TRBV5-1	TRBJ2-3	TGCGCCAGCAGCTTTCAGGGCGCAGATACGCAGTATTTT	CASSFQGADTQYF
.	few	TRBV7-2	TRBJ1-3	TGTGCCAGCAGCTTAGGTTTTTACCGAAACACCATATATTTT	CASSLGFYRNTIYF
.	few	TRBV3-1	TRBJ2-7	TGTGCCAGCAGCCCTTATACCGGGACGGTCTCCTACGAGCAGTACTTC	CASSPYTGTVSYEQYF
.	few	TRBV6-2/TRBV6-3	TRBJ2-3	TGTGCCAGCAGTTACTCGGAACCAGGCACAGATACGCAGTATTTT	CASSYSEPGTDTQYF
.	few	TRBV7-6	TRBJ2-1	TGTGCCAGCAGCCGGTTTGACAACTCTTACAATGAGCAGTTCTTC	CASSRFDNSYNEQFF